The present TCR beta chain was sequenced within a study of T-cell reconstitution after alpha-beta-depleted transplantation in children. Study-wide points: At the one-year point after transplant, T-cell counts and TCRbeta diversity were found to come mostly from T cells that had been newly produced. Reportedly, roughly two months post-transplant, alpha-beta T cells arose from several hundred expanded graft clones.

Using unique molecular identifiers, the investigators prepared the TCRbeta library. TCRdb reprocessed the PCR reads with MiXCR, giving one entry per CDR3 protein. The sample contains 55,000 to 85,000 distinct CDR3 sequences, approximately 10% of which appear only once. Trimming took 2 bases from V and 1 from J; bases not matched to a gene: 6. Germline assignment: CDR1 MGHRA and CDR2 YSYEKL. The CDR3 consists of 16 residues. This clonotype was counted many times. The antigen remains unidentified. This clonotype was sampled from a boy between 10 and 17 years old with acute myeloid leukemia, due to receive a stem cell transplant. This chain links TRBV4-1 with TRBJ1-1; 8 nucleotides line up with TRBD1. Material: PBMCs, obtained before TCRalphabeta/CD19-depleted stem cell transplant. CDR3 region: CASSQPPDRANTEAFF. The CDR3 DNA is TGCGCCAGCAGCCAACCTCCGGACAGGGCGAACACTGAAGCTTTCTTT.